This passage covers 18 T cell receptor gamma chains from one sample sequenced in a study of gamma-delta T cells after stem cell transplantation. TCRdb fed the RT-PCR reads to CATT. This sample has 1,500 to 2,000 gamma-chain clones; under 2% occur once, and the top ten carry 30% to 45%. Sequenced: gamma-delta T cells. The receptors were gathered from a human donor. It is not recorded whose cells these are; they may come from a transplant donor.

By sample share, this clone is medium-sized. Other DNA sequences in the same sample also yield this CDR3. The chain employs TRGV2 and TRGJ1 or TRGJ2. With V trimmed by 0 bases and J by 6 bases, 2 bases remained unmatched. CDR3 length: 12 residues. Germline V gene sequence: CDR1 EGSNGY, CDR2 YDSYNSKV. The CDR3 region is CATWDGRYKKLF. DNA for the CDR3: TGTGCCACCTGGGACGGGCGTTATAAGAAACTCTTT.

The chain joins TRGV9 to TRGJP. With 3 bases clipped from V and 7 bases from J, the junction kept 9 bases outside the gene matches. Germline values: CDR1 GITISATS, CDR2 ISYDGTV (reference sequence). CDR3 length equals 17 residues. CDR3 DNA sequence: TGTGCCTTGTGGGAGTTAAAAGACGAGTTGGGCAAAAAAATCAAGGTATTT. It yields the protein CALWELKDELGKKIKVF.

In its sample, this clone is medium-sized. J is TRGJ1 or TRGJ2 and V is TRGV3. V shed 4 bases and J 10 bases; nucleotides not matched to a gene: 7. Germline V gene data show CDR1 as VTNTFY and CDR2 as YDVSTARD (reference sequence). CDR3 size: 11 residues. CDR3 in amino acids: CATWEYSKKLF. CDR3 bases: TGTGCCACCTGGGAATATTCAAAGAAACTCTTT.

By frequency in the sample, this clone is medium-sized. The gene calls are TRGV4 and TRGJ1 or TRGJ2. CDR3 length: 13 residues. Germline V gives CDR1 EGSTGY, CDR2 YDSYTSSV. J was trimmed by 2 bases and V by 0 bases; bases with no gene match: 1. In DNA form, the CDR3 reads TGTGCCACCTGGGATGGGCATTATTATAAGAAACTCTTT. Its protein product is CATWDGHYYKKLF.

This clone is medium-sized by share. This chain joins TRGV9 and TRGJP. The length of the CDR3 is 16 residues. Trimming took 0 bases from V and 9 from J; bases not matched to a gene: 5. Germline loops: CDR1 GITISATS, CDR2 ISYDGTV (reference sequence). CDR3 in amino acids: CALWEVLALGKKIKVF. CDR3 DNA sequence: TGTGCCTTGTGGGAGGTGCTCGCGTTGGGCAAAAAAATCAAGGTATTT.

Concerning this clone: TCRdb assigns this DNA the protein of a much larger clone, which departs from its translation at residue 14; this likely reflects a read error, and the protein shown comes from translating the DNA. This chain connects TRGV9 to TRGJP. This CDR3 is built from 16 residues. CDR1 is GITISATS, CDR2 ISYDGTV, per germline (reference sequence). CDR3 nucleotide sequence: TGTGCCTTGTGGGAGGTGCAAGAGTTGGGCAAAAAAATCGAGGTATTT. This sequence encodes CALWEVQELGKKIEVF.

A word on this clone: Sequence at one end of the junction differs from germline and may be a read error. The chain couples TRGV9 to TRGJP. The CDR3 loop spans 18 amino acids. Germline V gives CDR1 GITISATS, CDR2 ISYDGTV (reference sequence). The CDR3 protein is CAFWGTPLQELGKKIKVF. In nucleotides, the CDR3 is TGTGCCTTTTGGGGGACTCCTTTGCAAGAGTTGGGCAAAAAAATCAAGGTATTT.

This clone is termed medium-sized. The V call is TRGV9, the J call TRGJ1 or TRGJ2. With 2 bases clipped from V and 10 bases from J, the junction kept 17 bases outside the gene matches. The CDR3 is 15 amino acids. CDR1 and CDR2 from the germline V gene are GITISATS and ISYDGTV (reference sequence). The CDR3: CALWEATISPGKKLF. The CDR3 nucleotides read TGTGCCTTGTGGGAGGCGACTATTTCCCCAGGAAAGAAACTCTTT.

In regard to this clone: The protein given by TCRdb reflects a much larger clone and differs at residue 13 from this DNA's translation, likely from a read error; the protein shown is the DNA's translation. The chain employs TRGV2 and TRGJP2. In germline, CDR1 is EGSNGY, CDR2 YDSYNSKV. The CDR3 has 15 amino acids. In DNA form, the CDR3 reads TGTGCCACCTGGGACGGGCAAGGTAGTGATTGGATCGAGACGTTT. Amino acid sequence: CATWDGQGSDWIETF.

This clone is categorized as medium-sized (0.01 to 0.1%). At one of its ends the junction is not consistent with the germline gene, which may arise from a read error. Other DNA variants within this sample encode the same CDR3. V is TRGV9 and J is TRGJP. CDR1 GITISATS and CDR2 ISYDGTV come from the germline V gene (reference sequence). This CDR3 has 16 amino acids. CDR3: CALWEAQGLGKKIKVF. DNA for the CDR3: TGTGCCTTGTGGGAGGCCCAAGGGTTGGGCAAAAAAATCAAGGTATTT.

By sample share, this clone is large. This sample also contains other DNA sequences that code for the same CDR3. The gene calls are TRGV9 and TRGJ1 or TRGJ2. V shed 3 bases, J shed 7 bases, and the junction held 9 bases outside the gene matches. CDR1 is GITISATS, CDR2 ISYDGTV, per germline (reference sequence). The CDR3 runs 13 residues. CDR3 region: CALWETRGYKKLF. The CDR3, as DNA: TGTGCCTTGTGGGAGACTCGGGGGTATAAGAAACTCTTT.

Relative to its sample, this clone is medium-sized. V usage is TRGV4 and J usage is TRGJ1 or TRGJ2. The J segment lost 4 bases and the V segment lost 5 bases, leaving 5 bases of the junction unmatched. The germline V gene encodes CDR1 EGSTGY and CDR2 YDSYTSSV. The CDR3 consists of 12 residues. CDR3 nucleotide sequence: TGTGCCACCTGGGGGGAGTATTATAAGAAACTCTTT. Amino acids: CATWGEYYKKLF.

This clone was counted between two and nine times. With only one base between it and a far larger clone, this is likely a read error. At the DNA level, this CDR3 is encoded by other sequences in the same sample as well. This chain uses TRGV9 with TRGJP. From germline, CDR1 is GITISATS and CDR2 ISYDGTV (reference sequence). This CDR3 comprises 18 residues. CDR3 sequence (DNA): TGTGCCTTGTGGGAGACTCCTTTGCAAGAGCTGGGCAAAAAAATCAAGGTATTT. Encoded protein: CALWETPLQELGKKIKVF.

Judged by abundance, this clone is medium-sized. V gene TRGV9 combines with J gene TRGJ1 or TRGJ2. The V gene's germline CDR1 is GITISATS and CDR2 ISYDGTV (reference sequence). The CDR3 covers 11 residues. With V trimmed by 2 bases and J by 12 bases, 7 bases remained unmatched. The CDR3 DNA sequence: TGTGCCTTGTGGGAGGCGGCGAGGAAACTCTTT. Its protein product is CALWEAARKLF.

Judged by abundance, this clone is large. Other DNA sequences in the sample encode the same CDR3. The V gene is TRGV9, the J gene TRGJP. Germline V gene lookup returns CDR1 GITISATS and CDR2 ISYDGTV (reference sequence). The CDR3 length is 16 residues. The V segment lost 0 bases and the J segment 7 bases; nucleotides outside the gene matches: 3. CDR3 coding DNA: TGTGCCTTGTGGGAGGTGGCTGAGTTGGGCAAAAAAATCAAGGTATTT. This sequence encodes CALWEVAELGKKIKVF.

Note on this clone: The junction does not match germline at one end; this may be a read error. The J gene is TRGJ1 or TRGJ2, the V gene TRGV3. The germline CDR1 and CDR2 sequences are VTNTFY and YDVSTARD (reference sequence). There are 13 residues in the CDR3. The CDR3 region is CAAWDRPYYKKLF. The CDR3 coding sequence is TGTGCCGCCTGGGACAGGCCTTATTATAAGAAACTCTTT.

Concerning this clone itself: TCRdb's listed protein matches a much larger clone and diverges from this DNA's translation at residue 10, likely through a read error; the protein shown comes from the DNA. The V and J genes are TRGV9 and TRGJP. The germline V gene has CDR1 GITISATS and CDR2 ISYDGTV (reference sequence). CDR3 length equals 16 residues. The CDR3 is CALWEAWELSKKIKVF. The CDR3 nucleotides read TGTGCCTTGTGGGAGGCCTGGGAGTTGAGCAAAAAAATCAAGGTATTT.

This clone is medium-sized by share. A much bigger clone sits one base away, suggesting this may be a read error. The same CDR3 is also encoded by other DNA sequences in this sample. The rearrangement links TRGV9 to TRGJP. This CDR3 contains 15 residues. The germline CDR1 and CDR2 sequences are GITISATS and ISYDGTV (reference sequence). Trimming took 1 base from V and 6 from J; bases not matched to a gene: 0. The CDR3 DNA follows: TGTGCCTTGTGGGAGGTAGAGTTGGGCAAAAAAATCAAGGTATTT. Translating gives CALWEVELGKKIKVF.